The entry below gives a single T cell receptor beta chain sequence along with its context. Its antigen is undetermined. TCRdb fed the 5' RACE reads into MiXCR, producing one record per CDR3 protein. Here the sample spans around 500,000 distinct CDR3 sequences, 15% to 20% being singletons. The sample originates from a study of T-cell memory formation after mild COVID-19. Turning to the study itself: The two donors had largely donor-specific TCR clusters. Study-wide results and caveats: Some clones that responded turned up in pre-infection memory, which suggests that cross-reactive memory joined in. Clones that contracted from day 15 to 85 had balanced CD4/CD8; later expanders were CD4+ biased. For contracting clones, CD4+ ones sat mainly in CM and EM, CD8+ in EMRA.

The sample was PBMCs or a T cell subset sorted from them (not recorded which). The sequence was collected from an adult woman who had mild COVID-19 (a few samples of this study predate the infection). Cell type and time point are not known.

The CDR3 DNA reads as TGCAGTGCTAGAGTGGGAACTAGCACAGATACGCAGTATTTT. Amino acids: CSARVGTSTDTQYF. The J gene is TRBJ2-3, the V gene TRBV20-1; D remains unclear. Per the germline V gene, CDR1 is DFQATT and CDR2 is SNEGSKA (reference sequence). The CDR3 runs 14 residues. Trimming removed 1 base at V and 0 bases at J, with 8 bases between.